The 23 T cell receptor beta chains listed next were all sequenced from one sample in a study of T cells in Graves' hyperthyroidism and ophthalmopathy. TCR beta CDR3 region amplification was performed from RNA transcripts. Using the HTBI primer set, a first-round RT-PCR was run on the TCR CDR3. TCRdb ran MiXCR on the multiplex PCR reads and lists one entry per CDR3 protein. This table holds 300,000 to 450,000 distinct CDR3 sequences, about 13% found once. Source material: blood. These receptors all come from a woman younger than 35 with Graves' hyperthyroidism.

This clonotype came up many times. The V call is TRBV6-1, the J call TRBJ2-1, with TRBD2 matching 10 bases. V lost 6 bases to trimming and J lost 10 bases; unmatched junction nucleotides: 12. CDR3 length equals 15 residues. The germline gives CDR1 MNHNS, CDR2 SASEGT. The CDR3 here is CASRGASGGGWEQFF. The DNA for the CDR3 is TGTGCCAGCAGGGGGGCTAGCGGGGGAGGATGGGAGCAGTTCTTC.

The chain employs TRBV19 and TRBJ2-1; 7 bases line up with TRBD2. The CDR3 has 14 amino acids. V lost 1 base to trimming and J lost 9 bases; unmatched junction nucleotides: 6. Germline-derived CDR1 and CDR2 are LNHDA and SQIVND (reference sequence). The CDR3 DNA sequence: TGTGCCAGTAGTATAGGAGGGACTACCGCTGAGCAGTTCTTC. It is translated as CASSIGGTTAEQFF.

This clonotype was picked up many times. The chain uses TRBV28 and TRBJ2-3; the D gene is possibly TRBD1 (6 bases). This CDR3 contains 18 residues. Germline V lookup: CDR1 MDHEN, CDR2 SYDVKM. Trimming took 6 bases from V and 4 from J, leaving 26 bases between them. CDR3 DNA sequence: TGTGCCAGCAGCCTATACCCGATACAGGGATCGGTGCCAGATACGCAGTATTTT. This sequence encodes CASSLYPIQGSVPDTQYF.

In its sample, this clonotype was seen many times. V is TRBV9 and J is TRBJ2-2, with unresolved D. This CDR3 has 18 residues. Looked up from germline, CDR1 is SGDLS and CDR2 is YYNGEE. V lost 0 bases and J 5 bases, leaving 20 bases between the germline ends. CDR3: CASSVGVGTPKATGELFF. Here the CDR3 DNA reads TGTGCCAGCAGCGTAGGTGTTGGAACCCCAAAAGCAACCGGGGAGCTGTTTTTT.

There are a few counts of this clonotype. The chain employs TRBV19 and TRBJ2-2; D ambiguous. The CDR3 is 16 residues long. The germline CDR1 and CDR2 sequences are LNHDA and SQIVND (reference sequence). Trimming removed 2 bases from V and 1 base from J, with 11 bases in between. As DNA, the CDR3 is TGTGCCAGTAGTATACACCAGACAAAGAACACCGGGGAGCTGTTTTTT. This codes for CASSIHQTKNTGELFF.

Only a few counts were recorded for this clonotype. The chain uses TRBV5-1 and TRBJ2-7; 12 nucleotides match TRBD2. V lost 3 bases, J lost 2 bases, and 12 bases stayed unmatched. There are 18 residues in the CDR3. CDR1 and CDR2 (germline): SGHRS, YFSETQ. In nucleotides, the CDR3 is TGCGCCAGCAGCTGGGAAATACTAGCGGGGGGCCACCCCTACGAGCAGTACTTC. As protein: CASSWEILAGGHPYEQYF.

This clonotype was seen many times. The genes are TRBV7-3 and TRBJ2-2, with 9 bases that match TRBD1. This CDR3 comprises 15 residues. The germline gives CDR1 SGHTA, CDR2 FQGTGA. Unmatched junction bases numbered 4, after V lost 2 bases and J lost 6 bases. CDR3 loop: CASSLGQGPPGELFF. The CDR3 coding sequence is TGTGCCAGCAGCTTAGGACAGGGGCCTCCCGGGGAGCTGTTTTTT.

With respect to this clonotype: It may be a read error: a sequence one base away is much more abundant. J is TRBJ2-7 and V is TRBV10-3, with D hard to call. The CDR3 has 12 amino acids. From germline, CDR1 is ENHRY and CDR2 SYGVKD. CDR3 DNA: TGTGCCATCAGTGACCGGAGCTACGAGCGGTACTTC. Translated, it gives CAISDRSYERYF.

The chain joins TRBV28 to TRBJ2-5; possibly TRBD1 or TRBD2 for D (7 bases each). CDR1 and CDR2 from the germline V gene are MDHEN and SYDVKM. V was cut by 6 bases and J by 9 bases, with 23 bases left in between. CDR3 length: 15 amino acids. CDR3 nucleotide sequence: TGTGCCAGCAGACAAGTTCAGGGGGGGCGTGAGGCCCAGTACTTC. Its protein product is CASRQVQGGREAQYF.

This clonotype was counted ten times or more. This chain uses TRBV14 with TRBJ1-2, with D tentatively TRBD1 (5 bases). CDR1 and CDR2 from the germline V gene are SGHDN and FVKESK. Deletions cut 7 bases from V and 5 bases from J, with 23 bases between. This CDR3 is 16 amino acids long. Here the CDR3 DNA reads TGTGCCAGCACGCCCTCCGGGACGGCTACAACTTATGGCTACACCTTC. It encodes CASTPSGTATTYGYTF.

This clonotype appeared many times. This chain joins TRBV11-2 and TRBJ2-7, with 9 bases lining up with TRBD1. CDR3 length: 15 residues. V dropped 1 base and J dropped 6; count of bases not matched to a gene: 7. Germline V gene lookup returns CDR1 SGHAT and CDR2 FQNNGV. CDR3 bases: TGTGCCAGCAGCTTAGGATCACAGGGGGCCCTCGAGCAGTACTTC. Its translation: CASSLGSQGALEQYF.

This clonotype was detected many times. The rearrangement links TRBV11-2 to TRBJ2-5, with 11 bases lining up with TRBD2. Per germline, CDR1 SGHAT and CDR2 FQNNGV. This CDR3 contains 17 residues. The junction had 13 bases not matched to a gene; V was cut back by 6 bases and J by 4 bases. CDR3 DNA: TGTGCCAGCAGTCCCCTCTCTAGCGGGAGGACAAGAGAGACCCAGTACTTC. The encoded protein is CASSPLSSGRTRETQYF. The full variable domain, with the rest looked up from reference TRBV11-2 and TRBJ2-5, is EAGVAQSPRYKIIEKRQSVAFWCNPISGHATLYWYQQILGQGPKLLIQFQNNGVVDDSQLPKDRFSAERLKGVDSTLKIQPAKLEDSAVYLCASSPLSSGRTRETQYFGPGTRLLVL.

This clonotype came up many times. The rearrangement links TRBV12-3 or TRBV12-4 to TRBJ1-6; the D is unclear. V lost 7 bases to trimming and J lost 5 bases, with 15 bases between them. The CDR3 has 15 amino acids. The CDR3 reads CASTLRTVHNSPLHF. In DNA form, the CDR3 reads TGTGCCAGCACCCTCAGGACGGTTCATAATTCACCCCTCCACTTT.

In this sample, this clonotype turned up many times. The gene calls are TRBV24-1 and TRBJ2-1; D remains ambiguous. The CDR3 covers 15 residues. V was cut by 3 bases and J by 9 bases, with 17 bases left in between. Germline CDR1 and CDR2: KGHDR and SFDVKD. Here the CDR3 DNA reads TGTGCCACCAGTGATGCAACCCACCAGGTGGGTGAGCAGTTCTTC. The encoded protein is CATSDATHQVGEQFF.

The table lists this clonotype with many counts. The chain couples TRBV7-2 to TRBJ2-3; D could derive from TRBD1 or TRBD2 (5 bases each). The CDR3 is 16 residues long. Per the germline V gene, CDR1 is SGHTA and CDR2 is FQGNSA. Deletions cut 6 bases from V and 1 base from J, with 17 bases between. CDR3 amino acids: CASRSGRLGGTDTQYF. The CDR3 DNA sequence: TGTGCCAGCAGATCCGGGCGGCTGGGGGGCACAGATACGCAGTATTTT.

This clonotype was counted ten times or more. The CDR3 sequence is CSARSWRNLYEQYF. The CDR3 bases are TGCAGTGCTAGGAGCTGGCGCAACCTTTACGAGCAGTACTTC. V is TRBV20-1 and J is TRBJ2-7; no firm D call. The germline CDR1 and CDR2 sequences are DFQATT and SNEGSKA (reference sequence). V was trimmed by 3 bases and J by 4 bases, leaving 16 bases between them. This CDR3 has 14 amino acids.

This clonotype has only a few counts. The CDR3 bases are TGTGCCAGTAGTTGGAATTTTGGAAACACCATATATTTT. Its translation: CASSWNFGNTIYF. The rearrangement links TRBV19 to TRBJ1-3; D not certain. Trimming shortened V by 5 bases and J by 3 bases, and 8 bases separated the two germline ends. Germline CDR1 and CDR2: LNHDA and SQIVND (reference sequence). The CDR3 runs to 13 residues.

This clonotype was observed at least ten times. The chain joins TRBV7-9 to TRBJ1-2; weak D call: TRBD1 (5 bases). Trimming shortened V by 4 bases and J by 2 bases, and 14 bases separated the two germline ends. The CDR3 contains 15 residues. Germline V CDR1 and CDR2: SEHNR, FQNEAQ (reference sequence). The CDR3 sequence is CASSSLPGSNYGYTF. The CDR3 nucleotides are TGTGCCAGCAGCTCGCTGCCAGGGAGCAACTATGGCTACACCTTC.

Note on this clonotype: With a much larger clone just one base away, this may be a read error. The CDR3 does not close with the conserved phenylalanine or tryptophan, likely indicating a read error. The J gene is TRBJ2-5, the V gene TRBV7-2; perhaps TRBD2 as D (5 bases). Germline V gene lookup returns CDR1 SGHTA and CDR2 FQGNSA. V lost 5 bases and J lost 4, with 17 bases in between. The CDR3 contains 15 residues. This chain's CDR3 is CASSDRGRAPETQYL. The CDR3 bases are TGTGCCAGCAGCGACCGAGGGCGGGCTCCAGAGACCCAGTACCTC.

The sample holds many counts of this clonotype. This sequence joins TRBV11-2 and TRBJ1-3; possibly TRBD1 for D (6 bases). Trimming stripped 7 bases from V and 2 bases from J, with 12 bases between. The germline V gene encodes CDR1 SGHAT and CDR2 FQNNGV. There are 14 residues in the CDR3. CDR3 sequence (DNA): TGTGCCAGCACCCCAGGGGTTCCTGGAAACACCATATATTTT. It codes for CASTPGVPGNTIYF.

This clonotype was observed once. The chain employs TRBV28 and TRBJ1-1; D is possibly TRBD1 (5 bases). Trimming stripped 8 bases from V and 11 bases from J, with 15 bases between. This CDR3 region has 11 residues. The germline gives CDR1 MDHEN, CDR2 SYDVKM. CDR3 nucleotides: TGTGCCAGCGGGGGGGTGGGGCGTGCTTTCTTT. It specifies CASGGVGRAFF.

The V call is TRBV6-1, the J call TRBJ1-2; no clear D gene. The CDR3 runs to 13 residues. The V end was cut by 3 bases, the J end by 0 bases, with 5 bases between. CDR1 is MNHNS and CDR2 is SASEGT in the germline V gene. CDR3 sequence reads: CASSDSSNYGYTF. The CDR3 DNA sequence: TGTGCCAGCAGTGACAGCTCTAACTATGGCTACACCTTC.

The rearrangement joins TRBV6-1 to TRBJ1-4, with D uncertain. Looked up from germline, CDR1 is MNHNS and CDR2 is SASEGT. Trimming pared 10 bases from V and 3 bases from J, leaving 15 bases between. CDR3 size: 14 residues. Here the CDR3 reads CATSLGSANEKLFF. DNA of the CDR3: TGTGCCACCTCCCTCGGGTCCGCTAATGAAAAACTGTTTTTT.